The rows below give T cell receptor beta chains drawn from one sample of a study of T-cell memory formation after mild COVID-19. TCRdb re-derived calls from the 5' RACE reads in MiXCR, one entry per CDR3 protein. The sample shows roughly 180,000 distinct CDR3 sequences, 9.5% to 13% of them seen only once. What was sequenced was PBMCs or a T cell subset sorted from them (not recorded which). The origin of the receptors is a man aged 18 to 30 who had mild COVID-19 (a few samples of this study predate the infection). Cell type and time point are not known. Both conserved end residues are part of each CDR3. D genes are given only for firm matches. Not all rows give a size; the values are once, few, many and, for expanded clones, a class.

abundance	d_gene	v_gene	j_gene	CDR3nt	CDR3aa
many	NA	TRBV7-2	TRBJ2-1	TGTGCCAGCAGCCCAAACCTCCCTGGGGGGGGGACAACCGGGTACAGTGAGCAGTTCTTC	CASSPNLPGGGTTGYSEQFF
NA	NA	TRBV2	TRBJ2-5	TGTGCCAGCGCCCCTCGGCTCGGAGAGACCCAGTACTTC	CASAPRLGETQYF
NA	NA	TRBV7-2	TRBJ1-1	TGTGCCAGCAGCTTCCGGACAGTAAAAGCTTTCTTT	CASSFRTVKAFF
many	NA	TRBV20-1	TRBJ2-1	TGCAGTGCTAGAAAAGAGGCGACTAGTCGTGAGCAGTTCTTC	CSARKEATSREQFF
few	NA	TRBV4-3	TRBJ1-6	TGCGCCAGCAGCGTAAGGTCTCTAGACACCTATAATTCACCCCTCCACTTT	CASSVRSLDTYNSPLHF
many	NA	TRBV30	TRBJ1-5	TGTGCCTGGGGGAGGGAGAGCAATCAGCCCCAGCATTTT	CAWGRESNQPQHF
NA	TRBD1	TRBV24-1	TRBJ2-4	TGTGCCACCAGTGATGGGACAGGGGGAAACATTCAGTACTTC	CATSDGTGGNIQYF
many	NA	TRBV4-2	TRBJ2-3	TGTGCCAGCAGCCAAGTTGGGGAGGATACGCAGTATTTT	CASSQVGEDTQYF
few	NA	TRBV14	TRBJ2-5	TGTGCCAGCAGCCAAGTGGGAGTCCAGTACTTC	CASSQVGVQYF
NA	NA	TRBV3-1	TRBJ2-7	TGTGCCAGCAGCCAATCGTATACTGGCACGGTTTCCTACGAGCAGTACTTC	CASSQSYTGTVSYEQYF
NA	NA	TRBV10-3	TRBJ1-1	TGTGCCATCAGTGATTCAAGGCCGTTTACTGAAGCTTTCTTT	CAISDSRPFTEAFF
NA	NA	TRBV15	TRBJ2-1	TGTGCCACCAGCAGCTTTCTGGAACCCTACAATGAGCAGTTCTTC	CATSSFLEPYNEQFF
NA	NA	TRBV7-2	TRBJ2-1	TGTGCCAGCAGCTCACGCGGGGAACAGAGCTCCTACAATGAGCAGTTCTTC	CASSSRGEQSSYNEQFF
many	NA	TRBV18	TRBJ2-5	TGTGCCAGCTCACCACGTTCCCAAGAGACCCAGTACTTC	CASSPRSQETQYF
NA	NA	TRBV10-2	TRBJ2-7	TGCGCCAGCAGTGATCTCGGCGGCGGCACCTACGAGCAGTACTTC	CASSDLGGGTYEQYF
NA	NA	TRBV7-9	TRBJ2-5	TGTGCCAGCAGTGGACGAAGGGGCTCGAGGGTGGGGACCCAGTACTTC	CASSGRRGSRVGTQYF
NA	TRBD2	TRBV5-1	TRBJ2-5	TGCGCCAGCTGCGCGGGGGGCCAAGAGACCCAGTACTTC	CASCAGGQETQYF
few	NA	TRBV7-9	TRBJ2-1	TGTGCCAGCTCGGGACTGGCTGAGCAGTTCTTC	CASSGLAEQFF
NA	NA	TRBV29-1	TRBJ1-1	TGCAGCGCCGTCCCCTACTTGAGGAACACTGAAGCTTTCTTT	CSAVPYLRNTEAFF
NA	NA	TRBV5-4	TRBJ2-5	TGTGCCAGCAGCTTTGAGTACCAAGAGACCCAGTACTTC	CASSFEYQETQYF
few	TRBD1	TRBV12-3/TRBV12-4	TRBJ1-6	TGTGCCAGCAGTTTAAGGGGACAGGGAGTTTCACCCCTCCACTTT	CASSLRGQGVSPLHF
few	NA	TRBV5-3	TRBJ1-5	TGTGCCAGAAGTCTAGGTCGGAGCAATCAGCCCCAGCATTTT	CARSLGRSNQPQHF
few	TRBD1	TRBV20-1	TRBJ1-5	TGCAGTGCTGGACAGGGAAATAGCAATCAGCCCCAGCATTTT	CSAGQGNSNQPQHF
many	NA	TRBV29-1	TRBJ1-2	TGCAGCGTTGGAGGGGCCTATGGCTACACCTTC	CSVGGAYGYTF
few	TRBD1	TRBV6-2/TRBV6-3	TRBJ2-1	TGTGCCAGCAGTAGGACAGGAAGGGAGTCCAATGAGCAGTTCTTC	CASSRTGRESNEQFF
NA	NA	TRBV18	TRBJ1-5	TGTGCCAGCTCACGGGACACTGTGACCCAGCATTTT	CASSRDTVTQHF
few	TRBD1	TRBV6-2/TRBV6-3	TRBJ2-3	TGTGCCAGCAGTTACCCTGGACAGGGAAGCACAGATACGCAGTATTTT	CASSYPGQGSTDTQYF
NA	NA	TRBV12-3/TRBV12-4	TRBJ2-3	TGTGCCAGCAGTTCAGGGGGGGGCGTTACGCAGTATTTT	CASSSGGGVTQYF
many	NA	TRBV12-3/TRBV12-4	TRBJ2-4	TGTGCCAGCAGTTTGGTCCCCGAAAAAAACATTCAGTACTTC	CASSLVPEKNIQYF
many	NA	TRBV12-3/TRBV12-4	TRBJ2-7	TGTGCCAGCAGTTTGGCAGGGTACGAGCAGTACTTC	CASSLAGYEQYF
NA	NA	TRBV20-1	TRBJ1-1	TGCAGTGCTTTACAGGGATGGAACACTGAAGCTTTCTTT	CSALQGWNTEAFF
NA	NA	TRBV18	TRBJ1-5	TGTGCCAGCTCACCCCGGGGTCAGCCCCAGCATTTT	CASSPRGQPQHF
NA	NA	TRBV20-1	TRBJ1-2	TGCAGTGCTAGAGATGACAGCTTAAATGCCTACACCTTC	CSARDDSLNAYTF
few	NA	TRBV7-2	TRBJ1-2	TGTGCCAGCAGCGCCTTAAACTATGGCTACACCTTC	CASSALNYGYTF
medium-sized	TRBD1	TRBV5-6	TRBJ2-1	TGTGCCAGCAGCCCGCCGGGACAGCACAATGAGCAGTTCTTC	CASSPPGQHNEQFF
few	NA	TRBV18	TRBJ2-2	TGTGCCAGCAGGAATACGAACACCGGGGAGCTGTTTTTT	CASRNTNTGELFF
few	NA	TRBV9	TRBJ1-1	TGTGCCAGCAGCGATACAGGGAACACTGAAGCTTTCTTT	CASSDTGNTEAFF
once	NA	TRBV5-6	TRBJ1-5	TGTGCCAGCAGCTTGAGGGGTTTCAATCAGCCCCAGCATTTT	CASSLRGFNQPQHF
few	NA	TRBV28	TRBJ2-5	TGTGCCAGCGTCCCGGGGGATTTGGAGACCCAGTACTTC	CASVPGDLETQYF
few	NA	TRBV4-3	TRBJ2-3	TGCGCCAGCAGCCAAGCGGCTAGACCCACAGATACGCAGTATTTT	CASSQAARPTDTQYF
NA	TRBD1	TRBV6-6	TRBJ2-1	TGTGCCAGCAGTTACTCTGAGGCAGGGGGCAATGAGCAGTTCTTC	CASSYSEAGGNEQFF
few	TRBD1	TRBV5-1	TRBJ2-1	TGCGCCAGCAGCTCCGGCGGGACAGGTTCCTACAATGAGCAGTTCTTC	CASSSGGTGSYNEQFF
few	NA	TRBV20-1	TRBJ2-3	TGCAGTTGGACTGGACTCACAGATACGCAGTATTTT	CSWTGLTDTQYF
few	NA	TRBV29-1	TRBJ1-1	TGCAGCGCAACGACCGGGGGTTTTGAAGCTTTCTTT	CSATTGGFEAFF
NA	TRBD1	TRBV5-1	TRBJ2-2	TGCGCCAGCAGCCCACGGACAGGACTGAACACCGGGGAGCTGTTTTTT	CASSPRTGLNTGELFF
few	NA	TRBV28	TRBJ2-2	TGTGCCAGCAGTTTCCCGGGGGAGGACACCGGGGAGCTGTTTTTT	CASSFPGEDTGELFF
many	NA	TRBV12-3/TRBV12-4	TRBJ1-1	TGTGCCAGCACTATGTGGTTAGGGGGCACTGAAGCTTTCTTT	CASTMWLGGTEAFF
NA	NA	TRBV19	TRBJ2-1	TGTGCCAGTAGTATACCCTCCTACAATGAGCAGTTCTTC	CASSIPSYNEQFF
NA	NA	TRBV3-1	TRBJ1-6	TGTGCCAGCAGCCAAGATTTTTCCTCACCCCTCCACTTT	CASSQDFSSPLHF
few	NA	TRBV7-9	TRBJ1-5	TGTGCCAGCAGCGAAAGGAGGGGTCAGCCCCAGCATTTT	CASSERRGQPQHF
many	NA	TRBV5-1	TRBJ1-2	TGCGCCAGCAGCTGGACCAGCTCCAGGGGCCTCACTGGCTATGGCTACACCTTC	CASSWTSSRGLTGYGYTF
few	NA	TRBV11-2	TRBJ1-1	TGTGCCAGCAGCCCGTCCGGGGGTGACACTGAAGCTTTCTTT	CASSPSGGDTEAFF
few	TRBD1	TRBV7-2	TRBJ1-2	TGTGCCAGCAGGCAAGACAGGGGAGGTGGCTACACCTTC	CASRQDRGGGYTF
many	NA	TRBV7-2	TRBJ2-7	TGTGCCAGCAGCTTTCGAGACTCCTACGAGCAGTACTTC	CASSFRDSYEQYF
many	NA	TRBV20-1	TRBJ1-2	TGCAGTGCTCCCCCGGGACCAGGCTATGGCTACACCTTC	CSAPPGPGYGYTF
NA	TRBD2	TRBV5-1	TRBJ2-3	TGCGCCAGCAGCTCTATACTAGCGGGGAGCACAGATACGCAGTATTTT	CASSSILAGSTDTQYF